Below are 3 T cell receptor beta chains sequenced from a single sample in a study of cytomegalovirus exposure and HLA in healthy donors. The PCR had 60 Vbeta and 13 Jbeta primers. The protocol was immunoSEQ multiplex PCR, while the TCRdb copy is restricted to in-frame clones and leaves out a portion. Found here are around 170,000 clones, 82% of them singletons; the top ten hold roughly 0.73%. Sequencing input: PBMCs. Source of these receptors: a woman aged 18-29 years in good health and CMV-seronegative.

This clone was observed a single time. The V call is TRBV7-6, the J call TRBJ2-7, with 9 bases lining up with TRBD2. In germline, CDR1 is SGHVS, CDR2 FNYEAQ. CDR3 length: 15 amino acids. The J segment lost 2 bases and the V segment lost 5 bases, leaving 7 bases of the junction unmatched. CDR3 protein: CASSRTGTSPYEQYF. As DNA, the CDR3 is TGTGCCAGCAGCCGAACCGGGACTAGCCCCTACGAGCAGTACTTC.

CDR3 bases: TGTGCCAGCAGTTACTCGAAACTTGTCCGGCAAGAGACCCAGTACTTC. Amino acids: CASSYSKLVRQETQYF. This sequence joins TRBV6-5 and TRBJ2-5; no clear D. The CDR3 is 16 amino acids. The V end was cut by 0 bases, the J end by 2 bases, with 13 bases between. The germline CDR1 and CDR2 sequences are MNHEY and SVGAGI.

This clone is a singleton in its sample. The chain joins TRBV28 to TRBJ1-1; TRBD1 might be the D (6 bases). In germline, CDR1 is MDHEN, CDR2 SYDVKM. Trimming stripped 5 bases from V and 0 bases from J, with 13 bases between. The CDR3 runs 15 residues. The CDR3 nucleotides are TGTGCCAGCAGTCCGGGGGGGGCCATGAACACTGAAGCTTTCTTT. Translated: CASSPGGAMNTEAFF.